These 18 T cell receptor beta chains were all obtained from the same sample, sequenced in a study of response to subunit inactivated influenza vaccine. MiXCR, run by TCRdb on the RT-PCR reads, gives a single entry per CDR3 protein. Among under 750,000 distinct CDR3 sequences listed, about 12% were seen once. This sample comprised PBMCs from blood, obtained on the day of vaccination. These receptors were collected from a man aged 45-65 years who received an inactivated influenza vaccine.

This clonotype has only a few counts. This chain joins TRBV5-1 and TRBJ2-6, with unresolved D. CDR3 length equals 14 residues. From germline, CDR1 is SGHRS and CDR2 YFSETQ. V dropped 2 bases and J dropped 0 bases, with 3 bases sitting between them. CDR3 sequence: CASSFGSGANVLTF. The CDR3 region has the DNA TGCGCCAGCAGCTTCGGCTCTGGGGCCAACGTCCTGACTTTC.

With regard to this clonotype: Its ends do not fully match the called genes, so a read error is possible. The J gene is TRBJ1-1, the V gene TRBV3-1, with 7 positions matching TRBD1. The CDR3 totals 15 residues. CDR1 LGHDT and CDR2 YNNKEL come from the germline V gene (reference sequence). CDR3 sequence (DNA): TGTGCCATCAGCCAGGGGGGGGCTCTGAACACTGAAGCTTTCTTT. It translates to CAISQGGALNTEAFF.

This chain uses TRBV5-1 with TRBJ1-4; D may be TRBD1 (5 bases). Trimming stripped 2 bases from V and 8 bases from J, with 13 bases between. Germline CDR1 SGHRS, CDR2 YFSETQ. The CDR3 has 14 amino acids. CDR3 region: CASSFGTGGEKLFF. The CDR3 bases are TGCGCCAGCAGCTTCGGGACGGGGGGAGAAAAACTGTTTTTT.

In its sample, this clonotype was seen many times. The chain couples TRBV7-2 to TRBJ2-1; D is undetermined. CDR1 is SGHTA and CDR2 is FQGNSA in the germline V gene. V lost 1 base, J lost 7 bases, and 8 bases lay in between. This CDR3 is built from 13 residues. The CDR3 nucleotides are TGTGCCAGCAGCTTAGACAAAGGAAATGAGCAGTTCTTC. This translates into CASSLDKGNEQFF.

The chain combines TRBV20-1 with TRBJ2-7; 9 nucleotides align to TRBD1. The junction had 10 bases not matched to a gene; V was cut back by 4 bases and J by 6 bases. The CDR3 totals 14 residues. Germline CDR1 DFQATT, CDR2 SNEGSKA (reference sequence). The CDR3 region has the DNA TGCAGTGCTACACGCCCGGGACAGGGTAGCGAGCAGTACTTC. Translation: CSATRPGQGSEQYF.

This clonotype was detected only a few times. In DNA form, the CDR3 reads TGCAGTGCTAGACCTGACAGTCTTGGCTACACCTTC. The encoded protein is CSARPDSLGYTF. The V and J genes are TRBV20-1 and TRBJ1-2; a weak D match, TRBD1 (5 bases). The CDR3 contains 12 residues. With 2 bases removed from V and 7 bases from J, the gap between germline ends came to 11 bases. Germline CDR1 reads DFQATT; CDR2 reads SNEGSKA (reference sequence).

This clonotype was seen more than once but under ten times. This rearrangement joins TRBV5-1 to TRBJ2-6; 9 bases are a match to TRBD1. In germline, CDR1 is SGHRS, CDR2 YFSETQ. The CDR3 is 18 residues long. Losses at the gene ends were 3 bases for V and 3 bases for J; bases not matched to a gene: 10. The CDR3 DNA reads TGCGCCAGCAGCTACCGGGACAGGGATCTGTATGGGGCCAACGTCCTGACTTTC. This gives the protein CASSYRDRDLYGANVLTF.

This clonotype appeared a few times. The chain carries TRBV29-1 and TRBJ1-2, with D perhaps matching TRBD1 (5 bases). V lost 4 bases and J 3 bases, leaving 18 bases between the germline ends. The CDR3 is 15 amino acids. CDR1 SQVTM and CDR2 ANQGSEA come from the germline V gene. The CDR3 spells CSVAGAGDLYYGYTF. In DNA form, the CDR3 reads TGCAGCGTTGCCGGGGCGGGAGATTTATACTATGGCTACACCTTC.

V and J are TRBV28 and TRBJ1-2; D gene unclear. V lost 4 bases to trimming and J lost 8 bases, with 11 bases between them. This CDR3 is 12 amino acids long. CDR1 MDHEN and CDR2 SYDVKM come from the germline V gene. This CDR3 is CASSSLPGGYTF. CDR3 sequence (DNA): TGTGCCAGCAGTTCCCTCCCGGGGGGCTACACCTTC.

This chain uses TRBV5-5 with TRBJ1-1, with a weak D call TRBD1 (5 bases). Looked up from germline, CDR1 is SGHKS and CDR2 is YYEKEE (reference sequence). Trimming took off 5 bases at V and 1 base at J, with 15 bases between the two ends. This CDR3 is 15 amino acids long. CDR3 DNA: TGTGCCAGCAGGTACCCACGGGGGGGGAACACTGAAGCTTTCTTT. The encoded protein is CASRYPRGGNTEAFF.

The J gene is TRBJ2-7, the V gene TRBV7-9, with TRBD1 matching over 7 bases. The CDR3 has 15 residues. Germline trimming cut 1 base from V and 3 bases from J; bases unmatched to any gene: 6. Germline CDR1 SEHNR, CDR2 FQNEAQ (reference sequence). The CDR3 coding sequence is TGTGCCAGCAGCTTAGTAAGGGACAGCCACTACGAGCAGTACTTC. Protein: CASSLVRDSHYEQYF.

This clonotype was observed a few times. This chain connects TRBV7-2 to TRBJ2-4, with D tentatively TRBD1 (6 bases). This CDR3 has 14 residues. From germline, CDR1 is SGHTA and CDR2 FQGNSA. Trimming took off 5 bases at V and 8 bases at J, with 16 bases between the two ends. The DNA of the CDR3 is TGTGCCAGCAGCGCACAGGGATTTGTGGACATTCAGTACTTC. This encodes CASSAQGFVDIQYF.

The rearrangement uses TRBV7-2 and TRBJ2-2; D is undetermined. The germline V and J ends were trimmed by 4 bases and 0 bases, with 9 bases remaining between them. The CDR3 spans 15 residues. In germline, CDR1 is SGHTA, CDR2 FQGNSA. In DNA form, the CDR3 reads TGTGCCAGCAGCTCAACCCCAGCGAACACCGGGGAGCTGTTTTTT. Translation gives CASSSTPANTGELFF. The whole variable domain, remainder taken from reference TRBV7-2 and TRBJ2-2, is GAGVSQSPSNKVTEKGKDVELRCDPISGHTALYWYRQSLGQGLEFLIYFQGNSAPDKSGLPSDRFSAERTGGSVSTLTIQRTQQEDSAVYLCASSSTPANTGELFFGEGSRLTVL.

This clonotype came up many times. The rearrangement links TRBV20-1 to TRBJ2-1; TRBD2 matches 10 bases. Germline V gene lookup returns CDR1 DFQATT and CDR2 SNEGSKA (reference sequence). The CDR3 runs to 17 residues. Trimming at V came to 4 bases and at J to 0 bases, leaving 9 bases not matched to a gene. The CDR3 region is CSAMGLAFSSSYNEQFF. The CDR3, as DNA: TGCAGTGCTATGGGACTAGCGTTCTCGAGCTCCTACAATGAGCAGTTCTTC.

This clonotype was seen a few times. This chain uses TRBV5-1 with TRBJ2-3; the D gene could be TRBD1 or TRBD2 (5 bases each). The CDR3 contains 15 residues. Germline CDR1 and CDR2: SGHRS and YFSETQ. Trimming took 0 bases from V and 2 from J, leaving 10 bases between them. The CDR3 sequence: CASSLGGDVTDTQYF. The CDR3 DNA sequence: TGCGCCAGCAGCTTGGGAGGGGATGTCACAGATACGCAGTATTTT.

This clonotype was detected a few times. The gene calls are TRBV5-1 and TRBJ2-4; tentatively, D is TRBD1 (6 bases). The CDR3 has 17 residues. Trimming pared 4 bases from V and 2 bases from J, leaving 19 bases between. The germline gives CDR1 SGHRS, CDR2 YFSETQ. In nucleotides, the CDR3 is TGCGCCAGCAGCACCGGACAGTCACGGTCTACCAAAAACATTCAGTACTTC. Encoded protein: CASSTGQSRSTKNIQYF. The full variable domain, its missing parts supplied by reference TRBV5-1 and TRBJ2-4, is KAGVTQTPRYLIKTRGQQVTLSCSPISGHRSVSWYQQTPGQGLQFLFEYFSETQRNKGNFPGRFSGRQFSNSRSEMNVSTLELGDSALYLCASSTGQSRSTKNIQYFGAGTRLSVL.

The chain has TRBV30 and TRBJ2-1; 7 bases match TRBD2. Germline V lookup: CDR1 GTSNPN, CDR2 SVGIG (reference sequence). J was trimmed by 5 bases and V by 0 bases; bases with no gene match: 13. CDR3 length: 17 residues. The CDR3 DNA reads TGTGCCTGGAGTGTAAAAGGGAATTTTGCGGGAGACAATGAGCAGTTCTTC. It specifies CAWSVKGNFAGDNEQFF.

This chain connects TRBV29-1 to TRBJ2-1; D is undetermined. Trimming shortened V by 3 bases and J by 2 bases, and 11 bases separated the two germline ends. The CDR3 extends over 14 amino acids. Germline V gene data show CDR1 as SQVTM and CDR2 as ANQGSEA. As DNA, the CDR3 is TGCAGCGTTGATGGCAGTACCGCCTACAATGAGCAGTTCTTC. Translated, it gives CSVDGSTAYNEQFF.